This passage covers 17 T cell receptor beta chains from one sample sequenced in a study of beta chain features in type 1 diabetes. The whole isolated RNA underwent reverse transcription, so sequencing captured expressed TCRB transcripts. Libraries were prepared by immunoSEQ multiplex PCR; TCRdb keeps only in-frame clonotypes and omits some of them. The table shows 110,000 to 150,000 clones, with nearly 9.5% occurring only once. Sequencing was performed on central memory CD4+ T cells from blood. The receptor source for this set is a man younger than 35 in good health.

The chain combines TRBV7-9 with TRBJ2-2; D unclear. The CDR3 covers 16 residues. The V end lost 0 bases, the J end lost 4 bases, and 12 bases lay between the germline ends. Germline loops: CDR1 SEHNR, CDR2 FQNEAQ (reference sequence). This CDR3 is CASSLAVLTATGELFF. Written as DNA, the CDR3 is TGTGCCAGCAGCTTAGCAGTTCTTACAGCCACCGGGGAGCTGTTTTTT.

The sample holds a few counts of this clone. The CDR3 region is CASSPGLAGGSDTQYF. The CDR3 DNA is TGTGCCAGCAGTCCCGGACTAGCGGGGGGTTCAGATACGCAGTATTTT. The chain employs TRBV7-9 and TRBJ2-3; 14 bases fit TRBD2. J gave up 4 bases and V 6 bases, and 6 bases lay outside the gene matches. Germline CDR1 and CDR2: SEHNR and FQNEAQ (reference sequence). This CDR3 region has 16 residues.

This chain connects TRBV7-6 to TRBJ1-2; 7 nucleotides align to TRBD1. Germline values: CDR1 SGHVS, CDR2 FNYEAQ. J gave up 7 bases and V 2 bases, and 4 bases lay outside the gene matches. The CDR3 spans 13 residues. CDR3 DNA: TGTGCCAGCAGCTTACCAAGGGGGCTTGGCTACACCTTC. It yields the protein CASSLPRGLGYTF.

V and J are TRBV5-4 and TRBJ1-5, with 7 bases matching TRBD1. This CDR3 contains 15 residues. Trimming at V came to 0 bases and at J to 4 bases, leaving 4 bases not matched to a gene. CDR1 SGHNT and CDR2 YYREEE come from the germline V gene (reference sequence). CDR3 loop: CASSLGSTGNQPQHF. The DNA of the CDR3 is TGTGCCAGCAGCTTGGGATCGACAGGGAATCAGCCCCAGCATTTT.

The chain uses TRBV28 and TRBJ2-3; D is uncertain. Germline V CDR1 and CDR2: MDHEN, SYDVKM. This CDR3 region has 14 residues. The germline V and J ends were trimmed by 4 bases and 4 bases, with 12 bases remaining between them. DNA of the CDR3: TGTGCCAGCAGTTCCCGGTGGGCCTCAGATACGCAGTATTTT. Its protein product is CASSSRWASDTQYF. The full variable domain, rest sourced from reference TRBV28 and TRBJ2-3, is DVKVTQSSRYLVKRTGEKVFLECVQDMDHENMFWYRQDPGLGLRLIYFSYDVKMKEKGDIPEGYSVSREKKERFSLILESASTNQTSMYLCASSSRWASDTQYFGPGTRLTVL.

The chain couples TRBV4-1 to TRBJ1-6; 11 bases fit TRBD1. The junction had 4 bases not matched to a gene; V was cut back by 4 bases and J by 8 bases. CDR3 length equals 15 residues. Germline CDR1 is MGHRA and CDR2 is YSYEKL. The CDR3, as DNA: TGCGCCAGCAGCCGGGTGGGACAGGGGGATTCACCCCTCCACTTT. It encodes CASSRVGQGDSPLHF.

The rearrangement uses TRBV7-3 and TRBJ2-3; 7 nucleotides align to TRBD2. This CDR3 comprises 13 residues. Losses at the gene ends were 4 bases for V and 8 bases for J; bases not matched to a gene: 6. Germline CDR1 and CDR2: SGHTA and FQGTGA. CDR3 amino acids: CASSSPTSFTQYF. CDR3 DNA sequence: TGTGCCAGCAGCTCACCGACTAGCTTTACGCAGTATTTT.

As regards this clone: Other nucleotide sequences in the sample specify the same CDR3. The chain is built from TRBV7-2 and TRBJ1-1; 7 bases map to TRBD1. The CDR3 spans 14 residues. Per the germline V gene, CDR1 is SGHTA and CDR2 is FQGNSA. V shed 4 bases and J 2 bases; nucleotides not matched to a gene: 4. CDR3 DNA sequence: TGTGCCAGCAGCTCCCAGGGGGGCAACACTGAAGCTTTCTTT. Its translation is CASSSQGGNTEAFF.

The J gene is TRBJ2-3, the V gene TRBV5-4; TRBD2 is a possible D gene (6 bases). This CDR3 has 13 amino acids. The V gene's germline CDR1 is SGHNT and CDR2 YYREEE (reference sequence). V lost 2 bases, J lost 9 bases, and 13 bases lay in between. The CDR3 reads CASSLVGSGTQYF. The CDR3 DNA reads as TGTGCCAGCAGCTTAGTTGGTAGCGGAACGCAGTATTTT.

The chain combines TRBV6-1 with TRBJ2-7, with 11 bases matching TRBD1. Per the germline V gene, CDR1 is MNHNS and CDR2 is SASEGT. Losses at the gene ends were 6 bases for V and 4 bases for J; bases not matched to a gene: 5. The CDR3 has 14 residues. CDR3 nucleotides: TGTGCCAGCAGGGACAGGGGGCCTGTATACGAGCAGTACTTC. Its translation: CASRDRGPVYEQYF.

The rearrangement links TRBV7-2 to TRBJ1-1; maybe TRBD1 (5 bases). V was shortened by 5 bases and J by 0 bases, with 16 bases between the two germline ends. This CDR3 comprises 16 residues. Germline CDR1 and CDR2: SGHTA and FQGNSA. The CDR3 DNA is TGTGCCAGCAGCCCATGGGCGGGGACGATGAACACTGAAGCTTTCTTT. Translation gives CASSPWAGTMNTEAFF.

This clone was picked up a small number of times. The CDR3 region is CAWSETTGANEKLFF. The CDR3 region has the DNA TGTGCCTGGAGTGAAACGACAGGGGCAAATGAAAAACTGTTTTTT. This chain uses TRBV30 with TRBJ1-4, with 8 bases fitting TRBD1. With V trimmed by 1 base and J by 5 bases, 6 bases remained unmatched. Per germline, CDR1 GTSNPN and CDR2 SVGIG (reference sequence). The CDR3 spans 15 residues. Full variable domain (missing parts from reference TRBV30 and TRBJ1-4): SQTIHQWPATLVQPVGSPLSLECTVEGTSNPNLYWYRQAAGRGLQLLFYSVGIGQISSEVPQNLSASRPQDRQFILSSKKLLLSDSGFYLCAWSETTGANEKLFFGSGTQLSVL.

A few counts support this clone. J is TRBJ2-3 and V is TRBV28; 7 bases line up with TRBD2. The CDR3 contains 18 residues. The V segment lost 1 base and the J segment 2 bases; nucleotides outside the gene matches: 12. Looked up from germline, CDR1 is MDHEN and CDR2 is SYDVKM. Written as DNA, the CDR3 is TGTGCCAGCAGTTTATCTGCCGGGACGGCGGGGGTCACAGATACGCAGTATTTT. Protein sequence: CASSLSAGTAGVTDTQYF.

The CDR3 DNA reads as TGTGCCAGCAGTGCACGGACAGGGGGCGAAAATTCACCCCTCCACTTT. Protein: CASSARTGGENSPLHF. The genes are TRBV6-4 and TRBJ1-6; 11 bases match TRBD1. Losses at the gene ends were 4 bases for V and 7 bases for J; bases not matched to a gene: 6. The germline gives CDR1 MRHNA, CDR2 SNTAGT. The CDR3 runs to 16 residues.

CDR3 nucleotides: TGTGCCAGCAGTTACTCGAATCGGGGTTCCTACGAGCAGTACTTC. Protein product: CASSYSNRGSYEQYF. This chain joins TRBV6-5 and TRBJ2-7, with TRBD2 as a possible D gene (5 bases). This CDR3 comprises 15 residues. Germline CDR1 MNHEY, CDR2 SVGAGI. V lost 0 bases and J lost 1, with 10 bases in between.

This clone was seen only a few times. This chain joins TRBV7-9 and TRBJ2-5; 7 nucleotides agree with TRBD1. Germline V lookup: CDR1 SEHNR, CDR2 FQNEAQ (reference sequence). The CDR3 runs to 15 residues. V was pared by 5 bases and J by 3 bases, with 9 bases of the junction left unmatched. The CDR3 region is CASSARDRAKETQYF. CDR3 sequence (DNA): TGTGCCAGCAGCGCCCGGGACAGAGCTAAAGAGACCCAGTACTTC.

This clone has ten or more counts. CDR3 sequence reads: CAWRNSGGADTQYF. The CDR3 region has the DNA TGTGCCTGGAGGAATAGCGGGGGGGCAGATACGCAGTATTTT. The chain has TRBV30 and TRBJ2-3, with 11 nucleotides matching TRBD2. CDR3 length: 14 amino acids. The J segment lost 4 bases and the V segment lost 3 bases, leaving 3 bases of the junction unmatched. CDR1 and CDR2 from the germline V gene are GTSNPN and SVGIG (reference sequence).